This section outlines one T cell receptor (beta chain) sequence together with its context. This specimen belongs to a study of beta chain features in type 1 diabetes. About the study: Cell yields, gender and age were similar in healthy donors and patients.

Of the isolated RNA, all was reverse transcribed, and so the sequenced material was expressed TCRB transcripts. Clones were read by immunoSEQ multiplex PCR, and TCRdb kept only the in-frame ones, dropping some. The profile shows around 340,000 clones, about 20% of them singletons. The TCR originated in a woman younger than 30 in good health. Sequencing was carried out using naive CD4+ T cells from blood.

DNA for the CDR3: TGTGCCTGGAGTGTAGGGCAGGGGGCCATCGAGCAGTACTTC. It specifies CAWSVGQGAIEQYF. The chain joins TRBV30 to TRBJ2-7, with TRBD1 matching 8 bases. With 0 bases clipped from V and 6 bases from J, the junction kept 7 bases outside the gene matches. The CDR3 has 14 residues. From germline, CDR1 is GTSNPN and CDR2 SVGIG (reference sequence).